A single sample is the source of the 29 T cell receptor beta chains below, sequenced in a study of blood T cell repertoires in COVID-19. The repertoire was sequenced with immunoSEQ multiplex PCR; TCRdb's copy has only in-frame clones and lacks some. This sample yields approximately 140,000 clones, of which roughly 89% are seen a single time; more than 15% belongs to the top ten. The sequenced sample was peripheral blood. Receptors were obtained from a man aged 45-60 years with active or convalescent COVID-19.

The chain uses TRBV5-4 and TRBJ2-1; a weak D match, TRBD2 (5 bases). V shed 4 bases and J shed 7 bases, with 18 bases lying between them. The germline V gene encodes CDR1 SGHNT and CDR2 YYREEE (reference sequence). The CDR3 runs 15 residues. The CDR3 reads CASSPRVSGSNEQFF. The CDR3 coding sequence is TGTGCCAGCAGCCCGAGGGTTTCGGGGAGTAATGAGCAGTTCTTC.

The chain couples TRBV4-3 to TRBJ2-5, with 9 positions matching TRBD1. In germline, CDR1 is LGHNA, CDR2 YSLEER. The J segment lost 5 bases and the V segment lost 1 base, leaving 5 bases of the junction unmatched. This CDR3 has 15 amino acids. CDR3 nucleotide sequence: TGCGCCAGCAGCCAAGCAACAGGGGGCTTGGAGACCCAGTACTTC. Translation: CASSQATGGLETQYF.

This chain joins TRBV24-1 and TRBJ1-5; TRBD1 matches at 8 bases. Germline trimming cut 4 bases from V and 6 bases from J; bases unmatched to any gene: 16. The germline V gene has CDR1 KGHDR and CDR2 SFDVKD. The CDR3 length is 18 residues. The CDR3 loop reads CATSEGGPARGPFQPQHF. As DNA, the CDR3 is TGTGCCACCAGTGAGGGGGGCCCCGCCAGGGGGCCGTTTCAGCCCCAGCATTTT.

This clone was seen a single time. The V call is TRBV15, the J call TRBJ2-5, with 7 bases aligning to TRBD1. The germline V gene encodes CDR1 LNHNV and CDR2 YYDKDF (reference sequence). The CDR3 is 16 amino acids. V lost 5 bases, J lost 4 bases, and 13 bases stayed unmatched. The CDR3 bases are TGTGCCACCAGCGGTCCCCTTACAGGGGTGGGAGAGACCCAGTACTTC. Its translation: CATSGPLTGVGETQYF.

This chain joins TRBV7-2 and TRBJ1-2; no clear D gene. The V end was cut by 0 bases, the J end by 8 bases, with 7 bases between. The CDR3 sequence is 12 residues long. Germline CDR1 reads SGHTA; CDR2 reads FQGNSA. The CDR3 region has the DNA TGTGCCAGCAGCTTAGCGGCAGTCGGCTACACCTTC. This translates into CASSLAAVGYTF.

The gene calls are TRBV5-1 and TRBJ2-3, with 14 bases lining up with TRBD2. Trimming cost V 3 bases and J 5 bases; bases outside gene matches: 2. The CDR3 totals 15 residues. Germline-derived CDR1 and CDR2 are SGHRS and YFSETQ. CDR3 bases: TGCGCCAGCAGCTCGGGACTAGCGGGAGTAGATACGCAGTATTTT. This gives the protein CASSSGLAGVDTQYF. Full variable domain (outside the CDR3, taken from reference TRBV5-1 and TRBJ2-3): KAGVTQTPRYLIKTRGQQVTLSCSPISGHRSVSWYQQTPGQGLQFLFEYFSETQRNKGNFPGRFSGRQFSNSRSEMNVSTLELGDSALYLCASSSGLAGVDTQYFGPGTRLTVL.

V is TRBV28 and J is TRBJ2-3, with TRBD2 matching over 8 bases. V was clipped by 7 bases and J by 4 bases; unmatched bases: 7. The germline V gene has CDR1 MDHEN and CDR2 SYDVKM. The CDR3 has 14 residues. For the CDR3, the DNA is TGTGCCAGCAACACGGGGGGGAGGGCAGATACGCAGTATTTT. Translating gives CASNTGGRADTQYF.

The rearrangement joins TRBV27 to TRBJ1-3, with TRBD1 matching over 12 bases. The CDR3 length is 17 residues. CDR1 and CDR2 (germline): MNHEY, SMNVEV (reference sequence). V dropped 10 bases and J dropped 6; count of bases not matched to a gene: 16. In DNA, the CDR3 is TGTGCCACCTGGGCCGATTCCCGGGACAGGGGGCCAAACACCATATATTTT. Amino acid sequence: CATWADSRDRGPNTIYF.

This clone has just one count. The chain has TRBV29-1 and TRBJ2-5, with D possibly being TRBD2 (5 bases). CDR1 and CDR2 from the germline V gene are SQVTM and ANQGSEA. This CDR3 region has 15 residues. Between the trimmed V and J ends, which lost 3 bases and 4 bases, there was a span of 18 bases. CDR3: CSVELGANAGETQYF. DNA of the CDR3: TGCAGCGTTGAGCTGGGAGCAAATGCGGGAGAGACCCAGTACTTC.

This sequence joins TRBV18 and TRBJ2-2, with 9 positions matching TRBD1. This CDR3 contains 16 residues. Germline CDR1 and CDR2: KGHSH and LQKENI. The V gene end was trimmed by 5 bases and the J gene end by 2 bases; junction bases not matched to a gene: 6. This chain's CDR3 is CASSTRTGENTGELFF. The CDR3 nucleotides read TGTGCCAGCTCAACCAGGACAGGGGAAAACACCGGGGAGCTGTTTTTT.

In this sample, this clone turned up a few times. V usage is TRBV4-3 and J usage is TRBJ2-7; 10 bases map to TRBD1. The CDR3 has 16 amino acids. The trim removed 4 bases at V and 3 bases at J, leaving 9 bases unmatched. Germline assignment: CDR1 LGHNA and CDR2 YSLEER. This CDR3 is CASSRTGTGAIYEQYF. CDR3 coding DNA: TGCGCCAGCAGCCGTACCGGGACAGGGGCTATCTACGAGCAGTACTTC.

The CDR3 sequence is CASSPQGDGYTF. CDR3 nucleotides: TGCGCCAGCAGCCCTCAGGGGGATGGCTACACCTTC. V is TRBV5-1 and J is TRBJ1-2, with 7 nucleotides matching TRBD1. The CDR3 runs 12 residues. V shed 4 bases and J 6 bases; nucleotides not matched to a gene: 3. Looked up from germline, CDR1 is SGHRS and CDR2 is YFSETQ.

This clone was seen once. The J gene is TRBJ2-2, the V gene TRBV6-5, with 8 bases that match TRBD1. V was pared by 6 bases and J by 5 bases, with 8 bases of the junction left unmatched. In germline, CDR1 is MNHEY, CDR2 SVGAGI. CDR3 length: 15 amino acids. The CDR3 sequence: CASREGTGGTGELFF. CDR3 DNA: TGTGCCAGCAGAGAGGGGACAGGCGGGACCGGGGAGCTGTTTTTT.

V usage is TRBV28 and J usage is TRBJ2-3, with 9 positions matching TRBD1. J lost 11 bases, V lost 7 bases, and 16 bases had no gene match. CDR1 MDHEN and CDR2 SYDVKM come from the germline V gene. This CDR3 spans 15 amino acids. The CDR3, as DNA: TGTGCCAGCACTTCCCGGACAGGGGTCGGGGGACAGCAGTATTTT. It yields the protein CASTSRTGVGGQQYF.

The V call is TRBV10-2, the J call TRBJ1-3; 11 nucleotides match TRBD1. J gave up 3 bases and V 11 bases, and 3 bases lay outside the gene matches. Germline V CDR1 and CDR2: WSHSY, SAAADI. This CDR3 has 13 residues. The CDR3 spells CAVGTGGGNTIYF. As DNA, the CDR3 is TGCGCCGTCGGGACAGGGGGTGGAAACACCATATATTTT.

V and J are TRBV11-3 and TRBJ1-5; D remains ambiguous. Per the germline V gene, CDR1 is SGHNT and CDR2 is YENEEA. The ends were cut back, 1 base at V and 2 bases at J, with 18 bases in the middle. CDR3 size: 18 residues. In DNA form, the CDR3 reads TGTGCCAGCAGCTTAGGGGTTCGGGGAACGGCGGGCAATCAGCCCCAGCATTTT. This codes for CASSLGVRGTAGNQPQHF.

This rearrangement joins TRBV6-6 to TRBJ1-1, with 7 bases fitting TRBD1. V was clipped by 3 bases and J by 10 bases; unmatched bases: 11. The CDR3 covers 14 residues. Germline loops: CDR1 MNHNY, CDR2 SVGAGI (reference sequence). In nucleotides, the CDR3 is TGTGCCAGCAGTTATACCCCCTCACAGGGGAGAGCTTTCTTT. Translated: CASSYTPSQGRAFF.

Points on this clone: A junction end diverges from the germline sequence, so it may reflect a read error. This chain uses TRBV6-5 with TRBJ2-3; 10 bases map to TRBD2. Germline CDR1 is MNHEY and CDR2 is SVGAGI. The CDR3 loop spans 16 amino acids. The CDR3 sequence: CASSNSAGGGGDTQYF. The CDR3 DNA follows: TGTGCCAGCAGTAACTCAGCGGGAGGGGGAGGCGATACGCAGTATTTT.

The chain combines TRBV4-2 with TRBJ2-3, with D perhaps TRBD2 (6 bases). The CDR3 is 13 amino acids. The germline gives CDR1 LGHNA, CDR2 YNFKEQ. The V end was cut by 4 bases, the J end by 9 bases, with 14 bases between. CDR3 residues: CASSLSRDSTQYF. For the CDR3, the DNA is TGTGCCAGCAGCCTTTCGCGGGACTCCACGCAGTATTTT.

V gene TRBV29-1 combines with J gene TRBJ2-5, with no clear D. Germline-derived CDR1 and CDR2 are SQVTM and ANQGSEA. This CDR3 comprises 12 residues. The germline V and J ends were trimmed by 0 bases and 7 bases, with 9 bases remaining between them. This chain's CDR3 is CSVEDNSVTQYF. The CDR3 DNA sequence: TGCAGCGTTGAAGATAACAGTGTGACCCAGTACTTC.

The chain links TRBV28 to TRBJ1-1; TRBD1 aligns across 7 bases. This CDR3 has 14 residues. CDR1 is MDHEN, CDR2 SYDVKM, per germline. After removal of 3 bases from V and 10 bases from J, the junction contained 11 bases not matched to a gene. CDR3 nucleotides: TGTGCCAGCAGTTTCCCAACGGGCAGGGGGTCAGCTTTCTTT. This encodes CASSFPTGRGSAFF.

The V gene is TRBV19, the J gene TRBJ2-5; 9 bases are shared with TRBD2. The CDR3 extends over 15 amino acids. From germline, CDR1 is LNHDA and CDR2 SQIVND (reference sequence). V shed 3 bases, J shed 5 bases, and the junction held 7 bases outside the gene matches. CDR3 region: CASSIGNSGSETQYF. The CDR3, as DNA: TGTGCCAGTAGTATCGGTAATAGCGGGAGTGAGACCCAGTACTTC.

This clone was observed a single time. V and J are TRBV18 and TRBJ1-2; TRBD1 is a possible D gene (6 bases). Germline-derived CDR1 and CDR2 are KGHSH and LQKENI. The CDR3 runs 15 residues. With 2 bases removed from V and 6 bases from J, the gap between germline ends came to 16 bases. This CDR3 is CASSPRGRGEDGYTF. The CDR3 DNA reads TGTGCCAGCTCACCAAGGGGCAGGGGAGAGGATGGCTACACCTTC.

V usage is TRBV4-1 and J usage is TRBJ1-4; D remains unclear. The CDR3 spans 18 residues. CDR1 MGHRA and CDR2 YSYEKL come from the germline V gene. With 1 base removed from V and 5 bases from J, the gap between germline ends came to 20 bases. The CDR3 DNA reads TGCGCCAGCAGCCAAGCAAGGAGATTAAGAGGGCCGAATGAAAAACTGTTTTTT. It yields the protein CASSQARRLRGPNEKLFF.

The chain has TRBV27 and TRBJ2-6, with 9 bases matching TRBD2. CDR3 length equals 17 residues. From germline, CDR1 is MNHEY and CDR2 SMNVEV (reference sequence). Trimming removed 5 bases from V and 4 bases from J; junction bases left unmatched: 9. CDR3: CASSPQRGVPGANVLTF. CDR3 DNA sequence: TGTGCCAGCAGTCCACAGCGGGGGGTACCGGGGGCCAACGTCCTGACTTTC. The full variable domain, rest sourced from reference TRBV27 and TRBJ2-6, is EAQVTQNPRYLITVTGKKLTVTCSQNMNHEYMSWYRQDPGLGLRQIYYSMNVEVTDKGDVPEGYKVSRKEKRNFPLILESPSPNQTSLYFCASSPQRGVPGANVLTFGAGSRLTVL.

The chain combines TRBV5-5 with TRBJ1-5; D is undetermined. CDR1 and CDR2 (germline): SGHKS, YYEKEE (reference sequence). The CDR3 contains 13 residues. Trimming took off 0 bases at V and 5 bases at J, with 6 bases between the two ends. For the CDR3, the DNA is TGTGCCAGCAGCTTGGACATCGATCAGCCCCAGCATTTT. It codes for CASSLDIDQPQHF.

Here the CDR3 DNA reads TGTGCCACCAGTCGCGGTGGGGGAGGGGCCAATCAGCCCCAGCATTTT. It specifies CATSRGGGGANQPQHF. The chain employs TRBV24-1 and TRBJ1-5; a weak D match, TRBD1 (5 bases). CDR3 size: 16 residues. Trimming left V 6 bases short and J 3 bases short, with 17 bases between. Germline CDR1 and CDR2: KGHDR and SFDVKD.

The V and J genes are TRBV14 and TRBJ2-3; 7 positions agree with TRBD2. J was trimmed by 13 bases and V by 0 bases; bases with no gene match: 13. The CDR3 extends over 15 amino acids. Germline V gene lookup returns CDR1 SGHDN and CDR2 FVKESK. CDR3 bases: TGTGCCAGCAGCCAAGATCCTTCAGGCCTAGGGAGGGAGTATTTT. This translates into CASSQDPSGLGREYF.

The chain uses TRBV6-5 and TRBJ2-1; D is ambiguous. From germline, CDR1 is MNHEY and CDR2 SVGAGI. The V end was cut by 0 bases, the J end by 7 bases, with 13 bases between. This CDR3 region has 15 residues. Written as DNA, the CDR3 is TGTGCCAGCAGTTACTCGCCCTATACAGAGAATGAGCAGTTCTTC. Amino acids: CASSYSPYTENEQFF.